The sample holds one count of the clone carrying this T cell receptor beta chain. This sample is part of a study of OX40 agonist ivuxolimab in advanced cancers. The CDR3 is 15 amino acids. Germline-derived CDR1 and CDR2 are LNHDA and SQIVND (reference sequence). V lost 6 bases, J lost 5 bases, and 16 bases lay in between. TCRdb's table, derived via immunoSEQ multiplex PCR, lists solely in-frame clones and lacks some. The sample gives approximately 77,000 clones, more than 80% of which show up once; 2% to 2.5% is in the top ten. Source: CD4+ or CD8+ T cells sorted from blood, taken in a trial of the OX40 agonist ivuxolimab. The clonotype originates from an adult with an advanced solid tumor such as melanoma, head and neck, liver or kidney cancer. The genes are TRBV19 and TRBJ2-2; unclear D gene. In nucleotides, the CDR3 is TGTGCCAGTAGCCCGAGATGGGTAGAAACCGGGGAGCTGTTTTTT. Encoded protein: CASSPRWVETGELFF.